This is a list of T cell receptor beta chains from one sample in a study of T cell responses to AZD1222 COVID-19 vaccine. The protocol was immunoSEQ multiplex PCR, while the TCRdb copy is restricted to in-frame clones and leaves out a portion. The data contain about 140,000 clones, around 90% of them singletons. The material sequenced was peripheral blood, taken 28 days after the second dose of the MenACWY control vaccine. Receptors were obtained from an adult who received the MenACWY meningococcal vaccine as a control. CDR3s include the opening cysteine and the closing phenylalanine or tryptophan. The D gene is left open where the match is weak. Clone size appears in some rows only: once, few, many, or a class for an expanded clone.

v_gene: TRBV11-2; j_gene: TRBJ1-3; abundance: NA; d_gene: NA; CDR3nt: TGTGCCAGCAGCTTAACAGGGCGCTCTGGAAACACCATATATTTT; CDR3aa: CASSLTGRSGNTIYF
v_gene: TRBV2; j_gene: TRBJ1-4; abundance: NA; d_gene: NA; CDR3nt: TGTGCCAGCAGTCGACCCGGGATAATAAATGAAAAACTGTTTTTT; CDR3aa: CASSRPGIINEKLFF
v_gene: TRBV7-3; j_gene: TRBJ2-3; abundance: NA; d_gene: NA; CDR3nt: TGTGCCAGCAGCTTTTCCTCCTTAGTAGATACGCAGTATTTT; CDR3aa: CASSFSSLVDTQYF
v_gene: TRBV12-3/TRBV12-4; j_gene: TRBJ1-5; abundance: few; d_gene: NA; CDR3nt: TGTGCCAGCAGTTTAGGGGTGTGGCAGCCCCAGCATTTT; CDR3aa: CASSLGVWQPQHF
v_gene: TRBV7-9; j_gene: TRBJ2-2; abundance: NA; d_gene: TRBD1; CDR3nt: TGTGCCAGCAGCTTTGGTTGGGACAGAGACACCGGGGAGCTGTTTTTT; CDR3aa: CASSFGWDRDTGELFF
v_gene: TRBV9; j_gene: TRBJ1-6; abundance: NA; d_gene: NA; CDR3nt: TGTGCCAGCAGCGGTACAGCTAATTCACCCCTCCACTTT; CDR3aa: CASSGTANSPLHF
v_gene: TRBV11-2; j_gene: TRBJ2-7; abundance: few; d_gene: NA; CDR3nt: TGTGCCAGCAGCTTCCCCCAGGGAAAGGTCCACGAGCAGTACTTC; CDR3aa: CASSFPQGKVHEQYF
v_gene: TRBV1; j_gene: TRBJ2-1; abundance: once; d_gene: NA; CDR3nt: TGCACCAGCAGCCAAGACTCCCAATCCCCCGAGGGTGAGCAGTTCTTC; CDR3aa: CTSSQDSQSPEGEQFF
v_gene: TRBV5-6; j_gene: TRBJ1-5; abundance: NA; d_gene: NA; CDR3nt: TGTGCCAGCAGCTTGGCGGGGGGCAATCAGCCCCAGCATTTT; CDR3aa: CASSLAGGNQPQHF
v_gene: TRBV28; j_gene: TRBJ1-5; abundance: NA; d_gene: NA; CDR3nt: TGTGCCAGCAGTCTCGGGACACTAGGGGCGGCGAGACAGCCCCAGCATTTT; CDR3aa: CASSLGTLGAARQPQHF
v_gene: TRBV2; j_gene: TRBJ2-1; abundance: NA; d_gene: NA; CDR3nt: TGTGCCAGCAGTGATGGGGGGTCCTACAATGAGCAGTTCTTC; CDR3aa: CASSDGGSYNEQFF
v_gene: TRBV19; j_gene: TRBJ1-1; abundance: NA; d_gene: NA; CDR3nt: TGTGCCAGTAGTGTAGAGGGGGGCACTGAAGCTTTCTTT; CDR3aa: CASSVEGGTEAFF
v_gene: TRBV12-3/TRBV12-4; j_gene: TRBJ1-1; abundance: NA; d_gene: NA; CDR3nt: TGTGCCAGCATTCTAGGAGACGAAGCTTTCTTT; CDR3aa: CASILGDEAFF
v_gene: TRBV24-1; j_gene: TRBJ1-1; abundance: NA; d_gene: NA; CDR3nt: TGTGCCACCAGCTCTCGGGAGGGGAACACTGAAGCTTTCTTT; CDR3aa: CATSSREGNTEAFF
v_gene: TRBV28; j_gene: TRBJ1-4; abundance: NA; d_gene: NA; CDR3nt: TGTGCCAGCAGTTTCCCCAGGGATGTTGAAAAACTGTTTTTT; CDR3aa: CASSFPRDVEKLFF
v_gene: TRBV7-2; j_gene: TRBJ1-3; abundance: NA; d_gene: NA; CDR3nt: TGTGCCGTGCGGGGGGAGGCTGGAAACACCATATATTTT; CDR3aa: CAVRGEAGNTIYF
v_gene: TRBV7-3; j_gene: TRBJ2-1; abundance: NA; d_gene: NA; CDR3nt: TGTGCCAGCAGCGCCCTTGGGGTTTTTCGGGGGACCGATGAGCAGTTCTTC; CDR3aa: CASSALGVFRGTDEQFF
v_gene: TRBV12-3/TRBV12-4; j_gene: TRBJ2-5; abundance: NA; d_gene: NA; CDR3nt: TGTGCCAGCACCATAGGGCTTGAAGAGACCCAGTACTTC; CDR3aa: CASTIGLEETQYF
v_gene: TRBV2; j_gene: TRBJ1-1; abundance: NA; d_gene: TRBD1; CDR3nt: TGTGCCAGCGGGACAGGCAACACTGAAGCTTTCTTT; CDR3aa: CASGTGNTEAFF
v_gene: TRBV20-1; j_gene: TRBJ2-5; abundance: NA; d_gene: TRBD2; CDR3nt: TGCAGTGCTAGTGGCGGGGGAGTCCAAGAGACCCAGTACTTC; CDR3aa: CSASGGGVQETQYF
v_gene: TRBV14; j_gene: TRBJ2-1; abundance: NA; d_gene: NA; CDR3nt: TGTGCCAGCAGCCCTCTCGGGGGAAGCTCCTACAATGAGCAGTTCTTC; CDR3aa: CASSPLGGSSYNEQFF
v_gene: TRBV7-8; j_gene: TRBJ2-5; abundance: NA; d_gene: NA; CDR3nt: TGTGCCAGCAGCCTGTCGACAGACCAAGAGACCCAGTACTTC; CDR3aa: CASSLSTDQETQYF
v_gene: TRBV19; j_gene: TRBJ1-4; abundance: NA; d_gene: NA; CDR3nt: TGTGCCAGTAGTATGATCTTCGGCAGGCAGGGGGAAAAACTGTTTTTT; CDR3aa: CASSMIFGRQGEKLFF
v_gene: TRBV28; j_gene: TRBJ1-6; abundance: once; d_gene: NA; CDR3nt: TGTGCCAGCAGTGAGCAGGGTTGTAATTCACCCCTCCACTTT; CDR3aa: CASSEQGCNSPLHF
v_gene: TRBV7-2; j_gene: TRBJ1-1; abundance: NA; d_gene: TRBD1; CDR3nt: TGTGCCAGCAGAGTAGACCTAAACAGGGGGGGTGGGAACACTGAAGCTTTCTTT; CDR3aa: CASRVDLNRGGGNTEAFF
v_gene: TRBV28; j_gene: TRBJ1-5; abundance: NA; d_gene: NA; CDR3nt: TGTGCCAGCAGTTTGGAGGGACGGGGGGAGGATCAGCCCCAGCATTTT; CDR3aa: CASSLEGRGEDQPQHF
v_gene: TRBV28; j_gene: TRBJ1-2; abundance: NA; d_gene: NA; CDR3nt: TGTGCCAGCAGTTTAGACAACATTGGCTATGGCTACACCTTC; CDR3aa: CASSLDNIGYGYTF
v_gene: TRBV6-5; j_gene: TRBJ2-3; abundance: once; d_gene: TRBD2; CDR3nt: TGTGCCAGCAGCCCAGCGGGAGTTGCAGATACGCAGTATTTT; CDR3aa: CASSPAGVADTQYF
v_gene: TRBV11-2; j_gene: TRBJ2-3; abundance: NA; d_gene: TRBD2; CDR3nt: TGTGCCAGCAGCTATAGGGGAGGGGACTACAGCACAGATACGCAGTATTTT; CDR3aa: CASSYRGGDYSTDTQYF
v_gene: TRBV14; j_gene: TRBJ2-1; abundance: NA; d_gene: NA; CDR3nt: TGTGCCAGCAGCCAAGATTTTGGGGGGTCCCTCTACAATGAGCAGTTCTTC; CDR3aa: CASSQDFGGSLYNEQFF
v_gene: TRBV19; j_gene: TRBJ1-4; abundance: NA; d_gene: NA; CDR3nt: TGTGCCAGTACCCTCGGAGGGTCAGGCGAAAAACTGTTTTTT; CDR3aa: CASTLGGSGEKLFF
v_gene: TRBV5-4; j_gene: TRBJ2-5; abundance: NA; d_gene: NA; CDR3nt: TGTGCCAGCAGCCGCTCTTTGGAGACCCAGTACTTC; CDR3aa: CASSRSLETQYF
v_gene: TRBV9; j_gene: TRBJ2-3; abundance: NA; d_gene: NA; CDR3nt: TGTGCCAGCAGCGCAGTTCTGGGCACGCAGTATTTT; CDR3aa: CASSAVLGTQYF
v_gene: TRBV7-9; j_gene: TRBJ2-7; abundance: NA; d_gene: NA; CDR3nt: TGTGCCAGCAGCCAACCTAGGGGAGAGCAGTACTTC; CDR3aa: CASSQPRGEQYF
v_gene: TRBV18; j_gene: TRBJ2-1; abundance: NA; d_gene: TRBD2; CDR3nt: TGTGCCAGCTCATCTAGCGGGGGAGGACACAATGAGCAGTTCTTC; CDR3aa: CASSSSGGGHNEQFF
v_gene: TRBV10-3; j_gene: TRBJ1-2; abundance: NA; d_gene: TRBD1; CDR3nt: TGTGCCATCAGTGTTGACAGGGACATTTTGAGCTACACCTTC; CDR3aa: CAISVDRDILSYTF
v_gene: TRBV28; j_gene: TRBJ2-4; abundance: NA; d_gene: TRBD2; CDR3nt: TGTGCCAGCAGTTTATCCCCGGGCCTAGCGGGAGGTTGGGTCAAAAACATTCAGTACTTC; CDR3aa: CASSLSPGLAGGWVKNIQYF
v_gene: TRBV2; j_gene: TRBJ2-7; abundance: NA; d_gene: TRBD2; CDR3nt: TGTGCCAGCAGTGAATTGGGAGGGGAGGGTTACGAGCAGTACTTC; CDR3aa: CASSELGGEGYEQYF
v_gene: TRBV4-3; j_gene: TRBJ1-2; abundance: NA; d_gene: TRBD1; CDR3nt: TGCGCCAGCAGCCAAGCAACAGGGGGGGGGACCTATGGCTACACCTTC; CDR3aa: CASSQATGGGTYGYTF
v_gene: TRBV3-1/TRBV3-2; j_gene: TRBJ2-7; abundance: NA; d_gene: TRBD1; CDR3nt: TGTGCCAGCCGCGGGACAGGGGTTGGGGAGCAGTACTTC; CDR3aa: CASRGTGVGEQYF
v_gene: TRBV6-2/TRBV6-3; j_gene: TRBJ2-7; abundance: once; d_gene: TRBD2; CDR3nt: TGTGCCAGCAGTTACGTGGGCGGGGGGGCCGTCTTCTACGAGCAGTACTTC; CDR3aa: CASSYVGGGAVFYEQYF
v_gene: TRBV7-6; j_gene: TRBJ2-5; abundance: NA; d_gene: NA; CDR3nt: TGTGCCAGCGGGGAGAGTGGAGGTCAGCAAGAGACCCAGTACTTC; CDR3aa: CASGESGGQQETQYF
v_gene: TRBV10-2; j_gene: TRBJ1-6; abundance: NA; d_gene: NA; CDR3nt: TGCGCCAGCAGTGAGGGGGTTGTGGGGGCTTTGGATTCACCCCTCCACTTT; CDR3aa: CASSEGVVGALDSPLHF
v_gene: TRBV7-2; j_gene: TRBJ1-1; abundance: few; d_gene: NA; CDR3nt: TGTGCCAGCAGCACGGGACACTGGAACACTGAAGCTTTCTTT; CDR3aa: CASSTGHWNTEAFF
v_gene: TRBV28; j_gene: TRBJ2-7; abundance: NA; d_gene: NA; CDR3nt: TGTGCCAGCAGTCAGCAGGGTCCCTCCTACGAGCAGTACTTC; CDR3aa: CASSQQGPSYEQYF
v_gene: TRBV19; j_gene: TRBJ2-5; abundance: NA; d_gene: NA; CDR3nt: TGTGCCAGTAGTAAAGGACGGTACCAAGAGACCCAGTACTTC; CDR3aa: CASSKGRYQETQYF